One and the same sample provided the 31 T cell receptor beta chains below, sequenced in a study of blood T cell repertoires in COVID-19. Generated by immunoSEQ multiplex PCR, the TCRdb table keeps only in-frame clones and is missing some. Of about 260,000 clones listed, almost 90% are singletons. The sample comprised peripheral blood. These receptor sequences come from a woman aged 25 to 39 with COVID-19, enrolled during active disease.

The rearrangement uses TRBV3-1 (or the pseudogene TRBV3-2) and TRBJ2-7; D uncertain. The CDR3 runs 16 residues. V lost 4 bases, J lost 1 base, and 17 bases lay in between. The germline gives CDR1 LGHDT, CDR2 YNNKEL (reference sequence). CDR3 protein: CASSPWPGIRSYEQYF. DNA for the CDR3: TGTGCCAGCAGCCCTTGGCCAGGAATTAGGTCCTACGAGCAGTACTTC.

J is TRBJ2-7 and V is TRBV6-6; 7 bases are shared with TRBD2. Germline V lookup: CDR1 MNHNY, CDR2 SVGAGI (reference sequence). The CDR3 has 14 amino acids. With 0 bases clipped from V and 2 bases from J, the junction kept 1 base outside the gene matches. The DNA of the CDR3 is TGTGCCAGCAGTTACTCGGGGAGGGCCTACGAGCAGTACTTC. Translation: CASSYSGRAYEQYF.

This clone was counted a single time. The rearrangement links TRBV30 to TRBJ1-1; the match to TRBD1 covers 7 bases. Germline loops: CDR1 GTSNPN, CDR2 SVGIG (reference sequence). This CDR3 spans 11 amino acids. The V segment lost 5 bases and the J segment 8 bases; nucleotides outside the gene matches: 5. The CDR3 coding sequence is TGTGCCTGGCTTCGGGACAGCGAAGCTTTCTTT. This gives the protein CAWLRDSEAFF.

The genes are TRBV6-5 and TRBJ2-7; 11 nucleotides line up with TRBD1. The germline V gene encodes CDR1 MNHEY and CDR2 SVGAGI. Losses at the gene ends were 2 bases for V and 3 bases for J; bases not matched to a gene: 3. The CDR3 spans 15 residues. The CDR3 DNA follows: TGTGCCAGCAGTTACGGACAGGGGGCTTACTACGAGCAGTACTTC. Translated, it gives CASSYGQGAYYEQYF.

The V gene is TRBV23-1, the J gene TRBJ1-2; D perhaps matches TRBD1 (5 bases). TRBV23-1 is labeled an ORF, and its function is uncertain. CDR3 length: 12 amino acids. Trimming stripped 11 bases from V and 2 bases from J, with 12 bases between. This chain's CDR3 is CAWHRGNYGYTF. The CDR3 DNA is TGCGCCTGGCATCGGGGGAACTATGGCTACACCTTC.

This chain links TRBV9 with TRBJ2-3, with D possibly matching TRBD1 (6 bases). In germline, CDR1 is SGDLS, CDR2 YYNGEE. This CDR3 contains 16 residues. V lost 4 bases to trimming and J lost 2 bases, with 17 bases between them. The CDR3 coding sequence is TGTGCCAGCAGCAAGACAGGAGCCCGAGCCACAGATACGCAGTATTTT. Amino acids: CASSKTGARATDTQYF.

This chain uses TRBV21-1 with TRBJ1-1; TRBD1, as called in the table, went unchecked against the DNA. TRBV21-1 is termed a pseudogene. This CDR3 comprises 15 residues. CDR3 in amino acids: CASSKVAVMNTEAFF. CDR3 nucleotides: TGTGCCAGCAGCAAAGTCGCAGTCATGAACACTGAAGCTTTCTTT.

The chain uses TRBV10-3 and TRBJ1-3, with 8 bases matching TRBD1. Looked up from germline, CDR1 is ENHRY and CDR2 is SYGVKD. The length of the CDR3 is 14 residues. V was clipped by 5 bases and J by 4 bases; unmatched bases: 4. CDR3 sequence (DNA): TGTGCCATCAGTCCGACAGGGGTGGGAAACACCATATATTTT. It yields the protein CAISPTGVGNTIYF.

This chain joins TRBV2 and TRBJ2-7; 16 positions match TRBD2. Germline V gene data show CDR1 as SNHLY and CDR2 as FYNNEI. This CDR3 is 17 amino acids long. V was pared by 3 bases and J by 4 bases, with 6 bases of the junction left unmatched. As DNA, the CDR3 is TGTGCCAGCAGTGAGGGACTAGCGGGAGGGGTTTCGTACGAGCAGTACTTC. This sequence encodes CASSEGLAGGVSYEQYF. The full variable domain, with the rest looked up from reference TRBV2 and TRBJ2-7, is EPEVTQTPSHQVTQMGQEVILRCVPISNHLYFYWYRQILGQKVEFLVSFYNNEISEKSEIFDDQFSVERPDGSNFTLKIRSTKLEDSAMYFCASSEGLAGGVSYEQYFGPGTRLTVT.

The chain joins TRBV5-8 to TRBJ2-7; TRBD1 agrees at 7 bases. Germline CDR1 reads SGHTS; CDR2 reads YDEGEE. CDR3 length: 13 residues. With 4 bases clipped from V and 3 bases from J, the junction kept 4 bases outside the gene matches. The CDR3 loop reads CASSTDRFYEQYF. The CDR3 DNA reads TGTGCCAGCAGCACGGACAGGTTCTACGAGCAGTACTTC.

The chain uses TRBV7-2 and TRBJ2-5, with TRBD1 matching 9 bases. Germline CDR1 SGHTA, CDR2 FQGNSA. The CDR3 length is 15 residues. J gave up 3 bases and V 5 bases, and 7 bases lay outside the gene matches. CDR3 in amino acids: CASSTQGARKETQYF. CDR3 in DNA: TGTGCCAGCAGCACACAGGGGGCAAGAAAAGAGACCCAGTACTTC. The entire variable domain, with the rest obtained from reference TRBV7-2 and TRBJ2-5, is as follows: GAGVSQSPSNKVTEKGKDVELRCDPISGHTALYWYRQSLGQGLEFLIYFQGNSAPDKSGLPSDRFSAERTGGSVSTLTIQRTQQEDSAVYLCASSTQGARKETQYFGPGTRLLVL.

The chain recombines TRBV19 with TRBJ2-6, with 8 bases lining up with TRBD2. The CDR3 covers 19 residues. V trimming: 1 base; J trimming: 0 bases; junction bases outside the gene matches: 8. Germline V gives CDR1 LNHDA, CDR2 SQIVND (reference sequence). In DNA form, the CDR3 reads TGTGCCAGTAGTATAGCTCTAGCGGGTCCCAGCTCTGGGGCCAACGTCCTGACTTTC. Encoded protein: CASSIALAGPSSGANVLTF.

This clone was observed a single time. The chain carries TRBV4-1 and TRBJ2-5; D is unresolved. Germline lookup yields CDR1 MGHRA and CDR2 YSYEKL. V was shortened by 2 bases and J by 0 bases, with 13 bases between the two germline ends. The CDR3 is 16 residues long. This CDR3 reads CASSQRILRHQETQYF. The CDR3 DNA reads as TGCGCCAGCAGCCAACGAATCCTGCGGCACCAAGAGACCCAGTACTTC.

This clone was picked up one time. This chain links TRBV6-2 or TRBV6-3 with TRBJ1-5, with a tentative D call TRBD1 (5 bases). The V end lost 2 bases, the J end lost 0 bases, and 17 bases lay between the germline ends. CDR3 length: 18 residues. The germline V gene encodes CDR1 MNHEY and CDR2 SVGEGT. The CDR3 nucleotides are TGTGCCAGCAGTTACAAGGGGCCGACGGCGTATAGCAATCAGCCCCAGCATTTT. This sequence encodes CASSYKGPTAYSNQPQHF.

The chain carries TRBV5-1 and TRBJ2-5; tentatively, D is TRBD1 (5 bases). V gave up 0 bases and J gave up 1 base, with 7 bases separating them. In germline, CDR1 is SGHRS, CDR2 YFSETQ. CDR3 length equals 14 residues. CDR3 protein: CASSLVTGQETQYF. In nucleotides, the CDR3 is TGCGCCAGCAGCTTGGTCACAGGCCAAGAGACCCAGTACTTC.

The rearrangement uses TRBV13 and TRBJ2-3, with TRBD2 matching over 15 bases. V lost 5 bases and J lost 2; bases outside the gene matches: 11. Germline CDR1 and CDR2: PRHDT and FYEKMQ (reference sequence). The CDR3 totals 19 residues. The CDR3 protein is CASSLRGLAGGRNTDTQYF. CDR3 in DNA: TGTGCCAGCAGCCTTAGAGGACTAGCGGGAGGGCGCAACACAGATACGCAGTATTTT.

This rearrangement joins TRBV5-1 to TRBJ1-1; 7 bases are a match to TRBD1. CDR3 size: 15 residues. J was trimmed by 2 bases and V by 0 bases; bases with no gene match: 4. Germline CDR1 reads SGHRS; CDR2 reads YFSETQ. The CDR3: CASSLEGQFNTEAFF. The CDR3 nucleotides read TGCGCCAGCAGCTTGGAGGGACAGTTTAACACTGAAGCTTTCTTT.

This chain links TRBV19 with TRBJ2-5, with D perhaps TRBD1 (6 bases). The germline CDR1 and CDR2 sequences are LNHDA and SQIVND (reference sequence). CDR3 length: 17 amino acids. V lost 10 bases, J lost 4 bases, and 28 bases lay in between. The CDR3 sequence is CATTQRPTGTLGETQYF. The DNA of the CDR3 is TGTGCCACCACACAAAGACCCACAGGGACCCTCGGAGAGACCCAGTACTTC.

This clone was seen a single time. The rearrangement joins TRBV20-1 to TRBJ1-1; D might be TRBD1 (5 bases). Germline CDR1 and CDR2: DFQATT and SNEGSKA (reference sequence). The V end was cut by 6 bases, the J end by 11 bases, with 13 bases between. The CDR3 is made up of 10 amino acids. CDR3 loop: CSAEPGFAFF. In nucleotides, the CDR3 is TGCAGTGCCGAACCAGGGTTTGCTTTCTTT.

The rearrangement joins TRBV4-1 to TRBJ1-6, with 7 nucleotides matching TRBD1. Germline V gene data show CDR1 as MGHRA and CDR2 as YSYEKL. The CDR3 spans 14 residues. V lost 5 bases, J lost 7 bases, and 5 bases stayed unmatched. The CDR3 spells CASSSTGRNSPLHF. The CDR3 DNA follows: TGCGCCAGCAGCTCGACAGGGAGAAATTCACCCCTCCACTTT.

The V and J genes are TRBV6-6 and TRBJ2-4, with a possible D match to TRBD2 (5 bases). Looked up from germline, CDR1 is MNHNY and CDR2 is SVGAGI (reference sequence). CDR3 size: 16 residues. Between the trimmed V and J ends, which lost 6 bases and 3 bases, there was a span of 18 bases. CDR3 DNA sequence: TGTGCCAGCAGCCCCCCGGGCACTAGAAGCAAAAACATTCAGTACTTC. It encodes CASSPPGTRSKNIQYF.

The V and J genes are TRBV24-1 and TRBJ2-1, with D unclear. V was cut by 1 base and J by 15 bases, with 15 bases left in between. The germline gives CDR1 KGHDR, CDR2 SFDVKD. The CDR3 has 13 amino acids. The CDR3 nucleotides are TGTGCCACCAGTGATTTAGTCGGTGCTAGGTCGTTCTTC. It yields the protein CATSDLVGARSFF.

Only a few counts were recorded for this clone. This chain connects TRBV30 to TRBJ1-5; D not certain. CDR1 is GTSNPN and CDR2 is SVGIG in the germline V gene (reference sequence). V lost 3 bases and J lost 5, with 11 bases in between. This CDR3 has 13 residues. The CDR3: CAWSARTDQPQHF. Written as DNA, the CDR3 is TGTGCCTGGAGCGCCCGGACTGATCAGCCCCAGCATTTT.

The genes are TRBV11-2 and TRBJ2-7; 7 nucleotides align to TRBD1. V was pared by 0 bases and J by 4 bases, with 6 bases of the junction left unmatched. This CDR3 spans 15 amino acids. Germline values: CDR1 SGHAT, CDR2 FQNNGV. The CDR3 here is CASSLDLGTVYEQYF. The CDR3 region has the DNA TGTGCCAGCAGCTTAGATTTAGGGACAGTTTACGAGCAGTACTTC.

J is TRBJ2-7 and V is TRBV4-1, with 9 bases aligning to TRBD2. This CDR3 region has 15 residues. Trimming took 1 base from V and 2 from J; bases not matched to a gene: 3. Germline V gene data show CDR1 as MGHRA and CDR2 as YSYEKL. CDR3 in amino acids: CASSQVAGVAYEQYF. For the CDR3, the DNA is TGCGCCAGCAGCCAAGTAGCGGGAGTAGCCTACGAGCAGTACTTC.

The chain employs TRBV4-1 and TRBJ2-3; TRBD2 aligns across 7 bases. CDR1 MGHRA and CDR2 YSYEKL come from the germline V gene. V dropped 4 bases and J dropped 1; count of bases not matched to a gene: 5. This CDR3 has 15 residues. CDR3 DNA sequence: TGCGCCAGCAGCCTTACAGCGGGGCGCACAGATACGCAGTATTTT. Translated, it gives CASSLTAGRTDTQYF.

The chain joins TRBV7-6 to TRBJ2-3; 10 nucleotides align to TRBD2. Germline CDR1 reads SGHVS; CDR2 reads FNYEAQ. Germline trimming cut 1 base from V and 4 bases from J; bases unmatched to any gene: 5. The CDR3 extends over 16 amino acids. The CDR3 sequence: CASSLGAGGPADTQYF. The CDR3 DNA is TGTGCCAGCAGCTTAGGAGCGGGAGGGCCCGCAGATACGCAGTATTTT.

The rearrangement uses TRBV4-1 and TRBJ2-7, with D tentatively TRBD1 (6 bases). The CDR3 runs to 16 residues. V was cut by 1 base and J by 0 bases, with 13 bases left in between. Germline CDR1 reads MGHRA; CDR2 reads YSYEKL. CDR3 loop: CASSQGQALPSYEQYF. For the CDR3, the DNA is TGCGCCAGCAGCCAAGGACAGGCTCTACCCTCCTACGAGCAGTACTTC.

The chain has TRBV13 and TRBJ1-1, with TRBD1 identical over 7 bases. Germline V lookup: CDR1 PRHDT, CDR2 FYEKMQ (reference sequence). The junction had 11 bases not matched to a gene; V was cut back by 5 bases and J by 8 bases. There are 14 residues in the CDR3. The CDR3 spells CASSRDTQGREAFF. DNA for the CDR3: TGTGCCAGCAGCCGGGATACACAGGGGAGGGAAGCTTTCTTT.

This rearrangement joins TRBV24-1 to TRBJ2-3; no firm D call. Trimming shortened V by 1 base and J by 2 bases, and 12 bases separated the two germline ends. The CDR3 has 16 amino acids. Germline V gene lookup returns CDR1 KGHDR and CDR2 SFDVKD. CDR3 sequence: CATSDFEDSYTDTQYF. DNA of the CDR3: TGTGCCACCAGTGATTTTGAGGATTCTTACACAGATACGCAGTATTTT.

DNA of the CDR3: TGTGCCAGCAAGGGAAGGGGGTACGAGAACACCGGGGAGCTGTTTTTT. This gives the protein CASKGRGYENTGELFF. The chain combines TRBV7-9 with TRBJ2-2; TRBD1 is a possible D gene (6 bases). The CDR3 sequence is 16 residues long. Germline CDR1 reads SEHNR; CDR2 reads FQNEAQ (reference sequence). The germline V and J ends were trimmed by 7 bases and 1 base, with 16 bases remaining between them.